This T cell receptor beta chain was recovered during a study of metastatic and nonmetastatic thyroid tumors. About the study: A comparison of repertoires was made across blood and tumor or nodule tissue from malignant and benign thyroid patients.

TCRdb reassembled clones from the PCR reads with MiXCR. The sample includes about 20,000 clones, around 30% seen only once; the top ten take 13% to 15%. This CDR3 is 15 amino acids long. The V gene's germline CDR1 is MGHRA and CDR2 YSYEKL. The trim removed 4 bases at V and 6 bases at J, leaving 7 bases unmatched. Thyroid surgery took place with no prior treatment in any patient. V and J are TRBV4-1 and TRBJ2-3; TRBD2 aligns across 10 bases. This TCR derives from a female donor with papillary thyroid cancer or a benign thyroid nodule (not recorded which). Some clones in this sample may be carry-over from other donors' samples. The sequencing sample was made of blood. The CDR3 sequence is CASSPSGGAMDTQYF. The CDR3 bases are TGCGCCAGCAGCCCCAGCGGGGGGGCCATGGATACGCAGTATTTT.